A selection of T cell receptor beta chains follows, all from one sample in a study of cytomegalovirus exposure and HLA in healthy donors. Clones were sequenced by immunoSEQ multiplex PCR, and TCRdb holds only the in-frame ones, with some missing. The sample yields about 160,000 clones, about four fifths seen once. The sequenced sample consisted of PBMCs. The receptors come from a male donor in good health and CMV-seronegative. Both conserved end residues are part of each CDR3. Each record gives: D gene, clone size, J gene, V gene, CDR3 protein, CDR3 DNA. The D gene is left open where the match is weak. Clone size is shown for a subset of rows, as once, few, many or a class of expanded clone.

D gene: TRBD2
clone size: -
J gene: TRBJ2-7
V gene: TRBV4-1
CDR3 protein: CASSQVAGAYEQYF
CDR3 DNA: TGCGCCAGCAGCCAAGTGGCGGGGGCCTACGAGCAGTACTTC

D gene: TRBD2
clone size: -
J gene: TRBJ2-6
V gene: TRBV15
CDR3 protein: CATSRDLAAINSGANVLTF
CDR3 DNA: TGTGCCACCAGCAGAGACCTAGCGGCGATTAACTCTGGGGCCAACGTCCTGACTTTC

D gene: -
clone size: -
J gene: TRBJ2-7
V gene: TRBV7-9
CDR3 protein: CASSLEVWGGPSYEQYF
CDR3 DNA: TGTGCCAGCAGCTTAGAAGTATGGGGAGGACCCTCCTACGAGCAGTACTTC

D gene: -
clone size: -
J gene: TRBJ2-7
V gene: TRBV2
CDR3 protein: CASGAAYYEQYF
CDR3 DNA: TGTGCCAGCGGGGCGGCGTACTACGAGCAGTACTTC

D gene: TRBD1
clone size: -
J gene: TRBJ1-1
V gene: TRBV7-3
CDR3 protein: CASSLQAGQENTEAFF
CDR3 DNA: TGTGCCAGCAGCTTACAGGCGGGACAGGAGAACACTGAAGCTTTCTTT

D gene: TRBD2
clone size: -
J gene: TRBJ2-3
V gene: TRBV19
CDR3 protein: CASSESLAGGGTDTQYF
CDR3 DNA: TGTGCCAGTAGTGAATCACTAGCGGGAGGGGGCACAGATACGCAGTATTTT

D gene: TRBD1
clone size: -
J gene: TRBJ1-1
V gene: TRBV5-4
CDR3 protein: CASSQDRGAFSEAFF
CDR3 DNA: TGTGCCAGCAGCCAGGACAGGGGAGCGTTCTCTGAAGCTTTCTTT

D gene: -
clone size: -
J gene: TRBJ1-1
V gene: TRBV6-1
CDR3 protein: CASSEVFEAFF
CDR3 DNA: TGTGCCAGCAGTGAAGTCTTTGAAGCTTTCTTT

D gene: TRBD2
clone size: -
J gene: TRBJ2-2
V gene: TRBV5-1
CDR3 protein: CASSPSVPSGGRTGELFF
CDR3 DNA: TGCGCCAGCAGCCCGTCAGTCCCTAGCGGGGGCCGCACCGGGGAGCTGTTTTTT

D gene: -
clone size: -
J gene: TRBJ2-3
V gene: TRBV19
CDR3 protein: CASNQEGTDTQYF
CDR3 DNA: TGTGCCAGTAACCAGGAGGGCACAGATACGCAGTATTTT

D gene: TRBD1
clone size: once
J gene: TRBJ1-2
V gene: TRBV6-6
CDR3 protein: CASSYVQGADGYTF
CDR3 DNA: TGTGCCAGCAGTTACGTACAGGGGGCCGATGGCTACACCTTC

D gene: TRBD1
clone size: -
J gene: TRBJ1-6
V gene: TRBV28
CDR3 protein: CASRPPGQATSPLHF
CDR3 DNA: TGTGCCAGCAGGCCACCGGGACAGGCTACTTCACCCCTCCACTTT

D gene: TRBD1
clone size: -
J gene: TRBJ1-4
V gene: TRBV7-9
CDR3 protein: CASSFLTGTANEKLFF
CDR3 DNA: TGTGCCAGCAGCTTCCTAACAGGGACAGCTAATGAAAAACTGTTTTTT

D gene: TRBD2
clone size: -
J gene: TRBJ2-1
V gene: TRBV4-2
CDR3 protein: CASSQHHPSGGGSYNEQFF
CDR3 DNA: TGTGCCAGCAGCCAACACCACCCTAGCGGGGGAGGCTCCTACAATGAGCAGTTCTTC

D gene: TRBD2
clone size: few
J gene: TRBJ2-7
V gene: TRBV5-1
CDR3 protein: CASSLTSGAYEQYF
CDR3 DNA: TGCGCCAGCAGCTTGACTAGCGGCGCCTACGAGCAGTACTTC

D gene: -
clone size: -
J gene: TRBJ1-5
V gene: TRBV7-2
CDR3 protein: CASSLQSFNQPQHF
CDR3 DNA: TGTGCCAGCAGCCTACAGAGTTTCAATCAGCCCCAGCATTTT

D gene: TRBD2
clone size: few
J gene: TRBJ2-2
V gene: TRBV5-1
CDR3 protein: CASSLARGWTSGNSNTGELFF
CDR3 DNA: TGCGCCAGCAGCTTGGCCAGGGGGTGGACTAGCGGGAATTCTAACACCGGGGAGCTGTTTTTT

D gene: TRBD1
clone size: -
J gene: TRBJ2-7
V gene: TRBV5-1
CDR3 protein: CASSSTGGASYEQYF
CDR3 DNA: TGCGCCAGCAGCTCAACAGGGGGCGCATCCTACGAGCAGTACTTC

D gene: -
clone size: -
J gene: TRBJ2-3
V gene: TRBV5-1
CDR3 protein: CASSPGLPSTDTQYF
CDR3 DNA: TGCGCCAGCAGCCCTGGACTGCCTAGCACAGATACGCAGTATTTT

D gene: TRBD2
clone size: -
J gene: TRBJ2-3
V gene: TRBV5-1
CDR3 protein: CASSLGLAGAGDTQYF
CDR3 DNA: TGCGCCAGCAGCTTAGGACTAGCGGGAGCTGGAGATACGCAGTATTTT

D gene: TRBD1
clone size: -
J gene: TRBJ1-1
V gene: TRBV7-6
CDR3 protein: CASSLRTGDNTEAFF
CDR3 DNA: TGTGCCAGCAGCCTCCGGACAGGGGACAACACTGAAGCTTTCTTT

D gene: TRBD1
clone size: -
J gene: TRBJ1-4
V gene: TRBV18
CDR3 protein: CASSPRSGGNEKLFF
CDR3 DNA: TGTGCCAGCTCACCACGATCAGGGGGTAATGAAAAACTGTTTTTT

D gene: -
clone size: -
J gene: TRBJ1-5
V gene: TRBV6-1
CDR3 protein: CASSGQSNQPQHF
CDR3 DNA: TGTGCCAGCAGCGGACAGTCTAATCAGCCCCAGCATTTT

D gene: -
clone size: -
J gene: TRBJ2-6
V gene: TRBV27
CDR3 protein: CASSLGTSGANVLPF
CDR3 DNA: TGTGCCAGCAGTTTAGGGACATCAGGGGCCAACGTCCTGCCTTTC

D gene: -
clone size: -
J gene: TRBJ1-2
V gene: TRBV13
CDR3 protein: CASSLPEYYGYPF
CDR3 DNA: TGTGCCAGCAGCTTACCTGAGTACTATGGCTACCCCTTC

D gene: TRBD2
clone size: once
J gene: TRBJ2-2
V gene: TRBV4-1
CDR3 protein: CASSHGQGPPRTSGRAPGELFF
CDR3 DNA: TGCGCCAGCAGCCACGGACAGGGGCCTCCGAGGACTAGCGGGAGGGCCCCCGGGGAGCTGTTTTTT

D gene: TRBD2
clone size: -
J gene: TRBJ2-5
V gene: TRBV5-4
CDR3 protein: CASSWGSGGAETQYF
CDR3 DNA: TGTGCCAGCAGCTGGGGTAGCGGGGGGGCTGAGACCCAGTACTTC

D gene: -
clone size: few
J gene: TRBJ1-1
V gene: TRBV4-3
CDR3 protein: CASSQGGRGPPEAFF
CDR3 DNA: TGCGCCAGCAGCCAAGGGGGCAGGGGCCCCCCTGAAGCTTTCTTT

D gene: -
clone size: -
J gene: TRBJ2-7
V gene: TRBV4-2
CDR3 protein: CASSQRPSGDYEQYF
CDR3 DNA: TGTGCCAGCAGCCAACGACCCTCGGGGGACTACGAGCAGTACTTC

D gene: TRBD2
clone size: -
J gene: TRBJ2-3
V gene: TRBV4-1
CDR3 protein: CASSQRTSGSGDTQYF
CDR3 DNA: TGCGCCAGCAGCCAGCGGACTAGCGGGAGTGGAGATACGCAGTATTTT

D gene: -
clone size: -
J gene: TRBJ2-1
V gene: TRBV5-4
CDR3 protein: CASSPGHPNEQFF
CDR3 DNA: TGTGCCAGCAGCCCGGGACACCCCAATGAGCAGTTCTTC

D gene: TRBD1
clone size: -
J gene: TRBJ2-1
V gene: TRBV29-1
CDR3 protein: CSVGLGPGQRYNEQFF
CDR3 DNA: TGCAGCGTTGGCCTGGGGCCGGGACAGAGATACAATGAGCAGTTCTTC

D gene: -
clone size: -
J gene: TRBJ1-2
V gene: TRBV28
CDR3 protein: CASKGSNYGYPF
CDR3 DNA: TGTGCCAGCAAAGGAAGTAACTATGGCTACCCCTTC

D gene: TRBD2
clone size: -
J gene: TRBJ2-3
V gene: TRBV27
CDR3 protein: CASSFPTNGRAGTDTQYF
CDR3 DNA: TGTGCCAGCAGTTTTCCAACCAACGGGAGGGCCGGCACAGATACGCAGTATTTT

D gene: TRBD1
clone size: -
J gene: TRBJ1-1
V gene: TRBV6-4
CDR3 protein: CASRLDRGDTEAFF
CDR3 DNA: TGTGCCAGCAGACTGGACAGGGGGGACACTGAAGCTTTCTTT

D gene: -
clone size: -
J gene: TRBJ2-7
V gene: TRBV2
CDR3 protein: CASSDPLYEQYF
CDR3 DNA: TGTGCCAGCAGTGACCCCCTCTACGAGCAGTACTTC

D gene: -
clone size: -
J gene: TRBJ1-6
V gene: TRBV5-8
CDR3 protein: CASSLEVVSSYNSPLHF
CDR3 DNA: TGTGCCAGCAGCTTGGAAGTCGTGAGCTCCTATAATTCACCCCTCCACTTT

D gene: TRBD1
clone size: -
J gene: TRBJ2-7
V gene: TRBV19
CDR3 protein: CASSMENRGEQYF
CDR3 DNA: TGTGCCAGTAGTATGGAGAACAGGGGCGAGCAGTACTTC

D gene: -
clone size: -
J gene: TRBJ1-2
V gene: TRBV2
CDR3 protein: CASRAGFGYTF
CDR3 DNA: TGTGCCAGCAGGGCAGGGTTTGGCTACACCTTC

D gene: -
clone size: few
J gene: TRBJ1-1
V gene: TRBV19
CDR3 protein: CASLQGVGSEAFF
CDR3 DNA: TGTGCCAGTTTACAGGGTGTGGGATCTGAAGCTTTCTTT

D gene: TRBD2
clone size: -
J gene: TRBJ2-3
V gene: TRBV4-1
CDR3 protein: CASSNKRRGSLAGASTDTQYF
CDR3 DNA: TGCGCCAGCAGCAACAAACGAAGGGGGAGTCTAGCGGGAGCCAGCACAGATACGCAGTATTTT

D gene: -
clone size: -
J gene: TRBJ2-1
V gene: TRBV18
CDR3 protein: CASSSFQGSSYNEQFF
CDR3 DNA: TGTGCCAGCTCATCCTTCCAGGGGAGCTCCTACAATGAGCAGTTCTTC

D gene: -
clone size: -
J gene: TRBJ2-2
V gene: TRBV6-4
CDR3 protein: CASSSGRQGLTGELFF
CDR3 DNA: TGTGCCAGCAGTTCCGGACGGCAGGGGTTAACCGGGGAGCTGTTTTTT

D gene: TRBD2
clone size: -
J gene: TRBJ2-1
V gene: TRBV2
CDR3 protein: CASSEFGGSSYNEQFF
CDR3 DNA: TGTGCCAGCAGTGAATTCGGCGGGAGCTCCTACAATGAGCAGTTCTTC